The 26 T cell receptor beta chains reported below all come from one sample, sequenced in a study of blood T cell repertoires in COVID-19. Only in-frame clones appear in the TCRdb table, and some are missing; sequencing was by immunoSEQ multiplex PCR. The table shows nearly 300,000 clones, with roughly 90% occurring only once. The sample comprised PBMCs or T cells enriched from blood (not recorded which). The receptors here all came from a woman in her 50s who had been exposed to COVID-19.

V and J are TRBV24-1 and TRBJ1-1, with TRBD1 identical over 8 bases. Trimming at V came to 10 bases and at J to 4 bases, leaving 7 bases not matched to a gene. CDR1 and CDR2 from the germline V gene are KGHDR and SFDVKD. The length of the CDR3 is 13 residues. The DNA for the CDR3 is TGTGCCACTCAGGGGGCTTTAGGCACTGAAGCTTTCTTT. Protein sequence: CATQGALGTEAFF.

The V gene is TRBV6-2 or TRBV6-3, the J gene TRBJ1-5; no reliable D call. Germline V gene sequence: CDR1 MNHEY, CDR2 SVGEGT. The CDR3 is made up of 14 amino acids. V was clipped by 0 bases and J by 2 bases, with 5 bases between them. The CDR3 is CASSYSAGNQPQHF. The CDR3 DNA follows: TGTGCCAGCAGTTACTCCGCGGGCAATCAGCCCCAGCATTTT.

The V gene is TRBV3-1 (or the pseudogene TRBV3-2), the J gene TRBJ1-6; 9 nucleotides match TRBD1. The junction had 6 bases not matched to a gene; V was cut back by 0 bases and J by 9 bases. Germline lookup yields CDR1 LGHDT and CDR2 YNNKEL (reference sequence). This CDR3 is built from 16 residues. CDR3 nucleotide sequence: TGTGCCAGCAGCCAAGATCCGGACAGGGGTCGTTCACCCCTCCACTTT. Translating it yields CASSQDPDRGRSPLHF.

About this clone itself: The sample contains more than one DNA sequence encoding this CDR3. This chain connects TRBV7-9 to TRBJ1-2, with 11 bases matching TRBD1. CDR1 is SEHNR and CDR2 is FQNEAQ in the germline V gene (reference sequence). This CDR3 is built from 14 residues. V lost 2 bases, J lost 7 bases, and 3 bases stayed unmatched. CDR3: CASSLTGQGAGYTF. CDR3 nucleotide sequence: TGTGCCAGCAGCTTAACAGGACAGGGGGCTGGCTACACCTTC. The variable domain in full, with the rest retrieved from reference TRBV7-9 and TRBJ1-2, is DTGVSQNPRHKITKRGQNVTFRCDPISEHNRLYWYRQTLGQGPEFLTYFQNEAQLEKSRLLSDRFSAERPKGSFSTLEIQRTEQGDSAMYLCASSLTGQGAGYTFGSGTRLTVV.

This clone was seen more than once but under ten times. The rearrangement joins TRBV9 to TRBJ1-2, with 7 bases identical to TRBD1. With 5 bases clipped from V and 10 bases from J, the junction kept 20 bases outside the gene matches. The germline V gene encodes CDR1 SGDLS and CDR2 YYNGEE. The length of the CDR3 is 16 residues. The CDR3 nucleotides are TGTGCCAGCAGAGCCCGGACAGGTCTTGTGGATGGTGACTACACCTTC. It translates to CASRARTGLVDGDYTF.

The genes are TRBV7-2 and TRBJ1-5; tentatively, D is TRBD1 (6 bases). The germline V gene encodes CDR1 SGHTA and CDR2 FQGNSA. Trimming pared 5 bases from V and 7 bases from J, leaving 18 bases between. The CDR3 spans 15 residues. CDR3 sequence reads: CASSRDPGAGQPQHF. The CDR3 coding sequence is TGTGCCAGCAGCAGAGACCCAGGGGCGGGCCAGCCCCAGCATTTT. The full variable domain, rest sourced from reference TRBV7-2 and TRBJ1-5, is GAGVSQSPSNKVTEKGKDVELRCDPISGHTALYWYRQSLGQGLEFLIYFQGNSAPDKSGLPSDRFSAERTGGSVSTLTIQRTQQEDSAVYLCASSRDPGAGQPQHFGDGTRLSIL.

V gene TRBV11-3 combines with J gene TRBJ1-1; 7 bases match TRBD1. The CDR3 length is 14 residues. V trimming: 4 bases; J trimming: 5 bases; junction bases outside the gene matches: 7. The V gene's germline CDR1 is SGHNT and CDR2 YENEEA. Here the CDR3 reads CASSSQGFKTEAFF. Here the CDR3 DNA reads TGTGCCAGCAGCTCACAGGGGTTTAAAACTGAAGCTTTCTTT.

The chain uses TRBV14 and TRBJ1-2, with 7 bases aligning to TRBD1. The trim removed 1 base at V and 4 bases at J, leaving 6 bases unmatched. The length of the CDR3 is 15 residues. Germline CDR1 SGHDN, CDR2 FVKESK. CDR3 bases: TGTGCCAGCAGCCAAGTGAGGGGGCGCAGCTATGGCTACACCTTC. Its protein is CASSQVRGRSYGYTF.

The V and J genes are TRBV11-2 and TRBJ2-3; perhaps TRBD2 as D (5 bases). Looked up from germline, CDR1 is SGHAT and CDR2 is FQNNGV. The CDR3 spans 15 residues. The V end was cut by 6 bases, the J end by 1 base, with 14 bases between. As DNA, the CDR3 is TGTGCCAGCAGGACATTAAGCGGTGGCACAGATACGCAGTATTTT. This translates into CASRTLSGGTDTQYF.

The genes are TRBV15 and TRBJ1-2; TRBD1 matches 11 bases. The CDR3 covers 17 residues. Looked up from germline, CDR1 is LNHNV and CDR2 is YYDKDF (reference sequence). V shed 6 bases and J 6 bases; nucleotides not matched to a gene: 15. Here the CDR3 reads CATRALMGDRGNHGYTF. In nucleotides, the CDR3 is TGTGCCACCAGGGCACTCATGGGGGACAGGGGGAATCATGGCTACACCTTC.

The V and J genes are TRBV10-3 and TRBJ1-2; TRBD1 matches 9 bases. The CDR3 is 17 amino acids. Per the germline V gene, CDR1 is ENHRY and CDR2 is SYGVKD. V lost 6 bases, J lost 3 bases, and 14 bases stayed unmatched. The CDR3 loop is CAISQLPPDRGDYGYTF. CDR3 nucleotides: TGTGCCATCAGCCAACTTCCCCCGGACAGGGGAGACTATGGCTACACCTTC.

V is TRBV6-5 and J is TRBJ2-1, with D possibly matching TRBD2 (5 bases). Germline V gene lookup returns CDR1 MNHEY and CDR2 SVGAGI. V lost 8 bases, J lost 8 bases, and 16 bases lay in between. The CDR3 runs to 13 residues. CDR3 in amino acids: CASAYVGVHEQFF. CDR3 DNA: TGTGCCAGCGCGTACGTCGGGGTCCATGAGCAGTTCTTC.

The rearrangement uses TRBV2 and TRBJ1-1; 7 nucleotides line up with TRBD1. Per germline, CDR1 SNHLY and CDR2 FYNNEI. Trimming removed 4 bases from V and 5 bases from J; junction bases left unmatched: 7. CDR3 size: 14 residues. CDR3 protein: CASSVSGGFTEAFF. The CDR3 bases are TGTGCCAGCAGTGTTTCAGGGGGGTTTACTGAAGCTTTCTTT.

The chain employs TRBV24-1 and TRBJ2-2; TRBD1 matches at 8 bases. Germline values: CDR1 KGHDR, CDR2 SFDVKD. Trimming removed 9 bases from V and 1 base from J; junction bases left unmatched: 3. This CDR3 is built from 14 residues. The CDR3 loop reads CATLGQGNTGELFF. CDR3 DNA sequence: TGTGCCACCCTCGGACAGGGGAACACCGGGGAGCTGTTTTTT.

The rearrangement links TRBV11-3 to TRBJ2-1; TRBD2 aligns across 11 bases. This CDR3 region has 15 residues. In germline, CDR1 is SGHNT, CDR2 YENEEA. V gave up 5 bases and J gave up 5 bases; unmatched junction bases: 5. This CDR3 is CASSPRLAGHNEQFF. The CDR3 DNA reads TGTGCCAGCAGCCCCAGACTAGCGGGGCACAATGAGCAGTTCTTC.

This sequence joins TRBV19 and TRBJ2-7; 7 positions match TRBD2. The CDR3 is 16 residues long. Trimming at V came to 3 bases and at J to 1 base, leaving 9 bases not matched to a gene. Germline V lookup: CDR1 LNHDA, CDR2 SQIVND (reference sequence). CDR3 sequence reads: CASSMPPAGSSYEQYF. For the CDR3, the DNA is TGTGCCAGTAGTATGCCCCCAGCGGGGAGTTCCTACGAGCAGTACTTC.

Turning to this clone: Germline and junction disagree at one end, which may indicate a read error. The chain recombines TRBV3-1 (or the pseudogene TRBV3-2) with TRBJ1-5, with D perhaps matching TRBD1 (5 bases). This CDR3 spans 16 amino acids. CDR1 and CDR2 (germline): LGHDT, YNNKEL (reference sequence). This CDR3 reads CASSQGGGTSNRPQHF. The DNA of the CDR3 is TGTGCCAGCAGCCAAGGAGGTGGGACTAGCAATCGGCCCCAGCATTTT.

This sequence joins TRBV19 and TRBJ2-7; TRBD2 matches at 7 bases. The CDR3 is 14 amino acids. Germline CDR1 is LNHDA and CDR2 is SQIVND (reference sequence). The V and J ends lost 4 bases and 0 bases, in that order; junction bases with no gene match: 3. CDR3 in DNA: TGTGCCAGTAGTAGGGAGGGAGCCTCCTACGAGCAGTACTTC. Its translation: CASSREGASYEQYF.

The V call is TRBV12-3 or TRBV12-4, the J call TRBJ1-2, with TRBD1 identical over 7 bases. The CDR3 is made up of 13 amino acids. J lost 6 bases, V lost 6 bases, and 7 bases had no gene match. The CDR3 sequence: CASRQTGSDGYTF. CDR3 nucleotide sequence: TGTGCCAGCAGACAGACAGGGTCGGATGGCTACACCTTC.

The chain joins TRBV19 to TRBJ2-1, with a possible D match to TRBD2 (5 bases). CDR1 is LNHDA, CDR2 SQIVND, per germline (reference sequence). The CDR3 sequence is 14 residues long. V was shortened by 7 bases and J by 5 bases, with 15 bases between the two germline ends. The CDR3 spells CASKRESDNNEQFF. The CDR3 DNA reads TGTGCCAGTAAGAGGGAAAGTGACAACAATGAGCAGTTCTTC.

The gene calls are TRBV7-2 and TRBJ2-3, with 9 bases matching TRBD2. Losses at the gene ends were 6 bases for V and 0 bases for J; bases not matched to a gene: 4. The CDR3 is made up of 15 amino acids. Germline assignment: CDR1 SGHTA and CDR2 FQGNSA. CDR3 in DNA: TGTGCCAGCAGATCTCTAGCGGGGAGCACAGATACGCAGTATTTT. Amino acids: CASRSLAGSTDTQYF.

This sequence joins TRBV6-6 and TRBJ1-1; 11 bases agree with TRBD1. The CDR3 sequence is 17 residues long. V dropped 5 bases and J dropped 1; count of bases not matched to a gene: 9. Germline V CDR1 and CDR2: MNHNY, SVGAGI (reference sequence). The CDR3 region has the DNA TGTGCCAGCAGTCAGGACAGGGGGCCTCCGACGAACACTGAAGCTTTCTTT. It translates to CASSQDRGPPTNTEAFF.

V gene TRBV18 combines with J gene TRBJ1-2, with D perhaps matching TRBD1 (5 bases). Germline-derived CDR1 and CDR2 are KGHSH and LQKENI. Trimming pared 3 bases from V and 3 bases from J, leaving 8 bases between. This CDR3 spans 13 amino acids. CDR3 protein: CASSPWGDYGYTF. The CDR3 DNA is TGTGCCAGCTCACCGTGGGGGGACTATGGCTACACCTTC.

CDR3 sequence reads: CASSLSRGTGELFF. The CDR3 nucleotides read TGTGCCAGCAGTTTGTCTCGGGGCACCGGGGAGCTGTTTTTT. The genes are TRBV27 and TRBJ2-2; the D gene is possibly TRBD2 (5 bases). V lost 3 bases to trimming and J lost 4 bases, with 9 bases between them. Germline V gene lookup returns CDR1 MNHEY and CDR2 SMNVEV (reference sequence). This CDR3 is built from 14 residues.

The count of this clone is one. The chain is built from TRBV18 and TRBJ1-2; D is possibly TRBD1 (5 bases). Germline lookup yields CDR1 KGHSH and CDR2 LQKENI. The CDR3 contains 13 residues. V dropped 2 bases and J dropped 5 bases, with 9 bases sitting between them. DNA for the CDR3: TGTGCCAGCTCACCAGGGGGGATTTATGGCTACACCTTC. It encodes CASSPGGIYGYTF.

This chain connects TRBV18 to TRBJ1-6; TRBD1 matches 11 bases. J gave up 9 bases and V 6 bases, and 10 bases lay outside the gene matches. The CDR3 loop spans 16 amino acids. Germline assignment: CDR1 KGHSH and CDR2 LQKENI. The chain's CDR3 is CASSSGPGQGVSPLHF. Written as DNA, the CDR3 is TGTGCCAGCTCTTCAGGACCGGGACAGGGGGTTTCACCCCTCCACTTT.